This T cell receptor (beta chain) derives from a study of post-analysis software for immune sequencing data. At the level of the study: Patients had relapsing-remitting, secondary progressive or progressive-relapsing multiple sclerosis; some lacked subtype. The study, taken as a whole, reports: People with multiple sclerosis had a significantly lower normalized Chao1 diversity than controls did. Analysis by F measure revealed that same-batch samples clustered strongly together.

Comments on this clonotype: No antigen is known for it.

Carried by the TCR beta cDNA libraries were unique molecular identifiers. One entry per CDR3 protein, called by TCRdb with MiXCR from the PCR reads. The sample includes around 710,000 distinct CDR3 sequences, approximately 44% of them seen just once. The sequenced sample was blood. This clonotype was sampled from a girl aged 5-17 years with multiple sclerosis.

The CDR3 region has the DNA TGCAGCGTGCCCGGACTAGCGGGAGGGCCCTACGAGCAGTACTTC. Protein product: CSVPGLAGGPYEQYF. The V gene is TRBV29-1, the J gene TRBJ2-7, with TRBD2 matching over 15 bases. The ends lost 6 bases at V and 2 bases at J; junction bases unmatched: 5. Germline CDR1 SQVTM, CDR2 ANQGSEA. This CDR3 is 15 amino acids long.